A single sample is the source of the 9 T cell receptor beta chains below, sequenced in a study of cytomegalovirus exposure and HLA in healthy donors. The PCR made use of 60 Vbeta and 13 Jbeta primers. Assay used: immunoSEQ multiplex PCR; TCRdb lists only in-frame clones, some missing. The sample lists some 130,000 clones; 70% to 80% were seen once. The sample taken for sequencing was PBMCs. Receptors originate from a female donor in good health and CMV-seronegative.

The chain carries TRBV5-1 and TRBJ2-1; 9 nucleotides line up with TRBD1. V was pared by 4 bases and J by 8 bases, with 13 bases of the junction left unmatched. The CDR3 contains 16 residues. Per germline, CDR1 SGHRS and CDR2 YFSETQ. CDR3: CASSPTGTGKIYEQFF. For the CDR3, the DNA is TGCGCCAGCAGCCCCACCGGGACAGGGAAAATCTATGAGCAGTTCTTC.

The rearrangement joins TRBV21-1 to TRBJ2-1; no check of the table's D call, TRBD2, against the DNA was made. TRBV21-1 is described as a pseudogene. The CDR3 length is 15 residues. For the CDR3, the DNA is TGTGCCAGCAGCAACGCTAGCGGGATATCGTGCGAGCAGTTCTTC. Amino acids: CASSNASGISCEQFF.

This sequence joins TRBV27 and TRBJ2-7; 9 bases fit TRBD2. The germline CDR1 and CDR2 sequences are MNHEY and SMNVEV (reference sequence). V was pared by 7 bases and J by 2 bases, with 6 bases of the junction left unmatched. The CDR3 has 14 residues. Here the CDR3 DNA reads TGTGCCAGCATGCCCCTAGCGGGGCCCTACGAGCAGTACTTC. This gives the protein CASMPLAGPYEQYF.

V is TRBV27 and J is TRBJ2-1; D possibly corresponds to TRBD1 (5 bases). Per the germline V gene, CDR1 is MNHEY and CDR2 is SMNVEV (reference sequence). V was cut by 6 bases and J by 2 bases, with 5 bases left in between. The CDR3 extends over 12 amino acids. The CDR3 region has the DNA TGTGCCAGCAGCAGGGCCTACAATGAGCAGTTCTTC. It codes for CASSRAYNEQFF.

This clone appeared a few times. V is TRBV4-2 and J is TRBJ1-5; TRBD1 aligns across 7 bases. The CDR3 contains 16 residues. CDR1 is LGHNA and CDR2 is YNFKEQ in the germline V gene. After removal of 0 bases from V and 4 bases from J, the junction contained 6 bases not matched to a gene. The CDR3 DNA follows: TGTGCCAGCAGCCAAGAGTCGGGACAGACAAATCAGCCCCAGCATTTT. Protein: CASSQESGQTNQPQHF.

The chain recombines TRBV6-5 with TRBJ2-5, with D hard to call. Germline V gene lookup returns CDR1 MNHEY and CDR2 SVGAGI. V lost 6 bases to trimming and J lost 2 bases, with 7 bases between them. This CDR3 has 12 amino acids. The CDR3 loop is CASRRSQETQYF. CDR3 sequence (DNA): TGTGCCAGCAGGCGGTCTCAAGAGACCCAGTACTTC.

The rearrangement joins TRBV6-5 to TRBJ1-1, with D possibly matching TRBD1 (6 bases). The CDR3 extends over 14 amino acids. V lost 4 bases, J lost 6 bases, and 15 bases lay in between. Per germline, CDR1 MNHEY and CDR2 SVGAGI. This chain's CDR3 is CASSSQQGGPEAFF. CDR3 bases: TGTGCCAGCAGTTCCCAACAGGGAGGGCCTGAAGCTTTCTTT.

The gene calls are TRBV9 and TRBJ2-5; 8 positions match TRBD1. The germline gives CDR1 SGDLS, CDR2 YYNGEE. The CDR3 extends over 18 amino acids. V shed 0 bases, J shed 5 bases, and the junction held 15 bases outside the gene matches. The CDR3 DNA reads as TGTGCCAGCAGCGTAGGTGTAAGCCCGGGACAGGCCCGTGAGACCCAGTACTTC. Translating it yields CASSVGVSPGQARETQYF.

The chain recombines TRBV15 with TRBJ2-3; a possible D gene is TRBD1 (5 bases). CDR1 and CDR2 (germline): LNHNV, YYDKDF (reference sequence). The ends were cut back, 3 bases at V and 3 bases at J, with 13 bases in the middle. The CDR3 has 15 amino acids. The CDR3 DNA is TGTGCCACCAGCAGGCGATCTCAGGGAACAGATACGCAGTATTTT. It yields the protein CATSRRSQGTDTQYF. The entire variable domain, with the rest obtained from reference TRBV15 and TRBJ2-3, is as follows: DAMVIQNPRYQVTQFGKPVTLSCSQTLNHNVMYWYQQKSSQAPKLLFHYYDKDFNNEADTPDNFQSRRPNTSFCFLDIRSPGLGDTAMYLCATSRRSQGTDTQYFGPGTRLTVL.